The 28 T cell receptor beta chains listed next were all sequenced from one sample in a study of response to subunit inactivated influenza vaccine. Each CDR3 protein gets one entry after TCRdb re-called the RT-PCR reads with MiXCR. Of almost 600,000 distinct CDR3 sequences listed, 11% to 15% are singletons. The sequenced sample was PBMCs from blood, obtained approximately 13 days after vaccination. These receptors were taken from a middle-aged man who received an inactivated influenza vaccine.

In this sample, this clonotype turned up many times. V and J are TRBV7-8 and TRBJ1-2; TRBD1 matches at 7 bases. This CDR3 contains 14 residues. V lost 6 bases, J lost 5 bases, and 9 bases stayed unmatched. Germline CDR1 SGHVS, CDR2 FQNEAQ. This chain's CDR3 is CASRKPGQLYGYTF. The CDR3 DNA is TGTGCCAGCAGAAAACCGGGACAGCTATATGGCTACACCTTC.

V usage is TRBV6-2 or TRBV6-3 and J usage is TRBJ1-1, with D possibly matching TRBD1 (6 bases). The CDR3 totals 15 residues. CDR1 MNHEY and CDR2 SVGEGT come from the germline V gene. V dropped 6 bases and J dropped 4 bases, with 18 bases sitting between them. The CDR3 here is CASSPQGLSLTEAFF. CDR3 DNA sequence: TGTGCCAGCAGCCCACAGGGTTTAAGTCTCACTGAAGCTTTCTTT.

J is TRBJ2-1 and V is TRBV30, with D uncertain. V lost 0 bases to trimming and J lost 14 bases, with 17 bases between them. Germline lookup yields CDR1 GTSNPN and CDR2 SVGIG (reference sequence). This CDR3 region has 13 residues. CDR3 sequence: CAWSVYIGREEFF. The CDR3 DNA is TGTGCCTGGAGTGTATATATTGGGCGAGAAGAGTTCTTC.

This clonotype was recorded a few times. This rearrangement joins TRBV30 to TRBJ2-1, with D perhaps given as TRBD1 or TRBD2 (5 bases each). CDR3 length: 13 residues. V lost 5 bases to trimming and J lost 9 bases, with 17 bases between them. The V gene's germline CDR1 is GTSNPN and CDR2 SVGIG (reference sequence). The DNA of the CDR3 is TGTGCCTGGGCCCCCCTACTGAGGGGTGAGCAGTTCTTC. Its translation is CAWAPLLRGEQFF.

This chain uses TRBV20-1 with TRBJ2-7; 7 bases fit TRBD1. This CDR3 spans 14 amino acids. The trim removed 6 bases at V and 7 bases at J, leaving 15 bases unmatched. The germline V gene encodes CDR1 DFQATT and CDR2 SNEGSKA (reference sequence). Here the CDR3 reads CSALMGKGAREQYF. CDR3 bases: TGCAGTGCCCTAATGGGGAAGGGGGCTCGGGAGCAGTACTTC.

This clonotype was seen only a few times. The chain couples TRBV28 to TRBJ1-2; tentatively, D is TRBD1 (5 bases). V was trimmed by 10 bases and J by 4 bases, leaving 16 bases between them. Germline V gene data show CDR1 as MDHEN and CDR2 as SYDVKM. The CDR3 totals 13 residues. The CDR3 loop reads CATATLGGYGYTF. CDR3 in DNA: TGTGCCACCGCGACGCTTGGGGGCTATGGCTACACCTTC.

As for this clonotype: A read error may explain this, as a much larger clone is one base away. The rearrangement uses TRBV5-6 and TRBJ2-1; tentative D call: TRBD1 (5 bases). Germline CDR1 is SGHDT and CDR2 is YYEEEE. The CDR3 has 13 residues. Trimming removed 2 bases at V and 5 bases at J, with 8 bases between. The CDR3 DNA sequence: TGTGCCAGCAGCTTCACCAGGGACAATGAGCAGTTCTTC. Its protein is CASSFTRDNEQFF.

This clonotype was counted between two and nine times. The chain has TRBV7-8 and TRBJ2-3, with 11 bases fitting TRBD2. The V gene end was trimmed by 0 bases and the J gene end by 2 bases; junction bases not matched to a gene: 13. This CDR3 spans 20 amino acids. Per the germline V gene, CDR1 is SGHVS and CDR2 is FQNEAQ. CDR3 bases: TGTGCCAGCAGCTTAGCAGGGAGTCCTAGCGGGGGGCCGTTCACAGATACGCAGTATTTT. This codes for CASSLAGSPSGGPFTDTQYF. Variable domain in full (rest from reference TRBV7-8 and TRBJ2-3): GAGVSQSPRYKVAKRGQDVALRCDPISGHVSLFWYQQALGQGPEFLTYFQNEAQLDKSGLPSDRFFAERPEGSVSTLKIQRTQQEDSAVYLCASSLAGSPSGGPFTDTQYFGPGTRLTVL.

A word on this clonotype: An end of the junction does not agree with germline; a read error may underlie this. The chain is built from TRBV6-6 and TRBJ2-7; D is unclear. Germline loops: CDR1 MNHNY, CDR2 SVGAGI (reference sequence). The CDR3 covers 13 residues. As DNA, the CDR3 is TGTGCCAGCAACCAAGAGAGCTCCTACGAGCAGTGCTTC. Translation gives CASNQESSYEQCF.

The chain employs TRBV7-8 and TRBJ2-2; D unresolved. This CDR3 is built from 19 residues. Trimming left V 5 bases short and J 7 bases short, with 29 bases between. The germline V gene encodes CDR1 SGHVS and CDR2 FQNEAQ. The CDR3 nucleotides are TGTGCCAGCAGCCGCTCGGGTGGTGGAGTTTATAGTTTCATCGGGGAGCTGTTTTTT. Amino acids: CASSRSGGGVYSFIGELFF.

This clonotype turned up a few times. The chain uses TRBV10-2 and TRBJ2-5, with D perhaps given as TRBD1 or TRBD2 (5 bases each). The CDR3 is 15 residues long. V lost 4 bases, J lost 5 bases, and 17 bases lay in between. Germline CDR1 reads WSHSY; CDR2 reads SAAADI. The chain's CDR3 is CASSGGTTGAETQYF. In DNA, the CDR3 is TGCGCCAGCAGTGGCGGCACTACCGGGGCGGAGACCCAGTACTTC.

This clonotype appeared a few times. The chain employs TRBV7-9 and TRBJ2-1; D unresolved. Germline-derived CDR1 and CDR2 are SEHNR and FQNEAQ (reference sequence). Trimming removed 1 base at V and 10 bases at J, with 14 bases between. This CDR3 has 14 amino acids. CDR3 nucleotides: TGTGCCAGCAGCTTAGGAGGCTCCCTAGGAGAGCAGTTCTTC. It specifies CASSLGGSLGEQFF.

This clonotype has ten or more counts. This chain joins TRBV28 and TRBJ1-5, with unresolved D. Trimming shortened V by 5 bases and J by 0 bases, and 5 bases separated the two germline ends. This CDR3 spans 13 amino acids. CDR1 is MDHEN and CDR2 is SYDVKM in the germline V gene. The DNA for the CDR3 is TGTGCCAGCAGTACAGATAGCAATCAGCCCCAGCATTTT. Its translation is CASSTDSNQPQHF.

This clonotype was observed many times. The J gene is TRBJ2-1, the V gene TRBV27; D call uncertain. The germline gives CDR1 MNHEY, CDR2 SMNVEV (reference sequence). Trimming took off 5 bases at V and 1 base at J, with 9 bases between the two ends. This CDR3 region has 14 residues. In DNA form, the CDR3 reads TGTGCCAGCAGTCTCCGGGCTTCCTACAATGAGCAGTTCTTC. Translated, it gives CASSLRASYNEQFF.

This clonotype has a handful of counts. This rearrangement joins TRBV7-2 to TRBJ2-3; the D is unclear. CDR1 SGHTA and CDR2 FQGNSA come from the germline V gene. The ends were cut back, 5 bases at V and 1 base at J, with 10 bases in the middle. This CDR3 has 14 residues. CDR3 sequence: CASSQISGTDTQYF. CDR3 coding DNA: TGTGCCAGCAGCCAGATCAGCGGCACAGATACGCAGTATTTT.

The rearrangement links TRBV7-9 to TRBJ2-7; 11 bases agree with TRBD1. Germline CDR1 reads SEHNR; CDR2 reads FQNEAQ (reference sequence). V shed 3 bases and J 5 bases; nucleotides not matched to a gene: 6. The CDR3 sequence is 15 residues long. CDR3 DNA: TGTGCCAGCAGCTTTGGGACAGGGGGTAGTAACGAGCAGTACTTC. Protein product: CASSFGTGGSNEQYF.

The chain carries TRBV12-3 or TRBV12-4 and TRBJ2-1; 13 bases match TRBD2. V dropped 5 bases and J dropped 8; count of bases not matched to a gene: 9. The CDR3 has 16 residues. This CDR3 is CASSHLTSGRRDEQFF. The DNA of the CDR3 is TGTGCCAGCAGTCACCTGACTAGCGGGAGGAGGGATGAGCAGTTCTTC.

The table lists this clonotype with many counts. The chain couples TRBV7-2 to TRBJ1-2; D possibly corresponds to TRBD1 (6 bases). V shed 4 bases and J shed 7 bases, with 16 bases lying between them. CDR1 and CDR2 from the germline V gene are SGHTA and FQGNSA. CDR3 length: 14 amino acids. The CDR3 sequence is CASSSQGSLSGYTF. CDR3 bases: TGTGCCAGCAGCTCACAGGGAAGTTTATCTGGCTACACCTTC.

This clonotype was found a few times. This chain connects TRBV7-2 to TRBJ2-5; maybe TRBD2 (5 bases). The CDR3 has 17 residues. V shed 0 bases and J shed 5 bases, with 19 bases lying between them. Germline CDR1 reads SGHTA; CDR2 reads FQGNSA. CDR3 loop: CASSLAERTSERETQYF. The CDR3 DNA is TGTGCCAGCAGCTTAGCCGAACGAACTAGTGAGCGGGAGACCCAGTACTTC.

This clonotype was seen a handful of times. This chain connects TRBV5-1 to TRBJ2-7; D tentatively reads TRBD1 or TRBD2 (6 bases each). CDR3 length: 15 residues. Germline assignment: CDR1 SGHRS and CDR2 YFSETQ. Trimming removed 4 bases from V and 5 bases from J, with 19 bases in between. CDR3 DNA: TGCGCCAGCAGCCCCTACCGGGGGCAGATTGACGAGCAGTACTTC. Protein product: CASSPYRGQIDEQYF.

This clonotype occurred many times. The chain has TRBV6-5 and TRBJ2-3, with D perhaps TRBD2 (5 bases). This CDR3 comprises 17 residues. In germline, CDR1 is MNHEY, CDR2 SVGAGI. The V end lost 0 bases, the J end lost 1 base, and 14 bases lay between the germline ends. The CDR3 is CASSYSLRADRTDTQYF. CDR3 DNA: TGTGCCAGCAGTTACTCGTTGCGAGCGGACCGCACAGATACGCAGTATTTT.

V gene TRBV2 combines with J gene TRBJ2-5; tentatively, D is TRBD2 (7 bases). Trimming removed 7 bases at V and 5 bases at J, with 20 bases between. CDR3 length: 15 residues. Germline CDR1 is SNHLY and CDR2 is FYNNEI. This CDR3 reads CASTAPGGRWETQYF. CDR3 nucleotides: TGTGCCAGCACCGCTCCGGGGGGCCGGTGGGAGACCCAGTACTTC.

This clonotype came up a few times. The CDR3 reads CASSLAGRQETQYF. The CDR3 DNA is TGCGCCAGCAGCTTGGCCGGCAGGCAAGAGACCCAGTACTTC. The V gene is TRBV5-1, the J gene TRBJ2-5; D remains ambiguous. Germline CDR1 SGHRS, CDR2 YFSETQ. V was pared by 0 bases and J by 2 bases, with 8 bases between. The CDR3 runs 14 residues.

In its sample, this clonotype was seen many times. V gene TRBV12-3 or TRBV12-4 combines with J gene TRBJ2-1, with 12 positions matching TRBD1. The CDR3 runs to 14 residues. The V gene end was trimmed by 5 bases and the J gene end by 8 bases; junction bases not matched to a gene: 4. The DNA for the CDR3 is TGTGCCAGCAGTCTGGGACAGGGGGCCCATGAGCAGTTCTTC. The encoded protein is CASSLGQGAHEQFF.

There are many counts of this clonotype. The CDR3 coding sequence is TGCGCCAGCAGCTCCATGACAGGGATTGGGTCGGGCTACACCTTC. Encoded protein: CASSSMTGIGSGYTF. The chain combines TRBV5-1 with TRBJ1-2; TRBD1 agrees at 7 bases. J lost 8 bases, V lost 3 bases, and 13 bases had no gene match. The CDR3 loop spans 15 amino acids. Germline values: CDR1 SGHRS, CDR2 YFSETQ.

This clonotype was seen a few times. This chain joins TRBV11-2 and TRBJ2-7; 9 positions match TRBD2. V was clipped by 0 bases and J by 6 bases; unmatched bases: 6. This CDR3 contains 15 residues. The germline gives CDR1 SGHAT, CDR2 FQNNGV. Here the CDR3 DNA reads TGTGCCAGCAGCTTAGAGGGCCTAGCGGGGACCGAGCAGTACTTC. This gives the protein CASSLEGLAGTEQYF. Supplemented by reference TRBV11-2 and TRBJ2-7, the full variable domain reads EAGVAQSPRYKIIEKRQSVAFWCNPISGHATLYWYQQILGQGPKLLIQFQNNGVVDDSQLPKDRFSAERLKGVDSTLKIQPAKLEDSAVYLCASSLEGLAGTEQYFGPGTRLTVT.

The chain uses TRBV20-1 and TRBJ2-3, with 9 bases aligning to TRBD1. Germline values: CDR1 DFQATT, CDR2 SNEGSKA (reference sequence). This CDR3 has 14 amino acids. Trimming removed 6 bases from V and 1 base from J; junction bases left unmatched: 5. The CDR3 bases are TGCAGTGCACGGACAGGGGCAGGCACAGATACGCAGTATTTT. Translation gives CSARTGAGTDTQYF.

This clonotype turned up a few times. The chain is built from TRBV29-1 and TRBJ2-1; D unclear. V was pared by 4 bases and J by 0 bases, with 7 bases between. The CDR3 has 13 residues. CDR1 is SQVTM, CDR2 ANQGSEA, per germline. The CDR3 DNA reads TGCAGCGTTGCCAGGAACTCCTACAATGAGCAGTTCTTC. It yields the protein CSVARNSYNEQFF.